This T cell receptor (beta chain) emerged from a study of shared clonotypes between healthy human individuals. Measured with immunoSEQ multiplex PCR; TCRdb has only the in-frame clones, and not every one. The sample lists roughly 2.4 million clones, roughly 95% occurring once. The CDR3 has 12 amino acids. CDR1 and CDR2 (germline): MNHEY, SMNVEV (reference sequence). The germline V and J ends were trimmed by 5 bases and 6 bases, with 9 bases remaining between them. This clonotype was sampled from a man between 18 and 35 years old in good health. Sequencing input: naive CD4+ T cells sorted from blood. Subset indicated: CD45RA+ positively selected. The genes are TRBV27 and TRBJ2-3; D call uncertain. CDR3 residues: CASSTTFDTQYF. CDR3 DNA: TGTGCCAGCAGTACCACTTTTGATACGCAGTATTTT.